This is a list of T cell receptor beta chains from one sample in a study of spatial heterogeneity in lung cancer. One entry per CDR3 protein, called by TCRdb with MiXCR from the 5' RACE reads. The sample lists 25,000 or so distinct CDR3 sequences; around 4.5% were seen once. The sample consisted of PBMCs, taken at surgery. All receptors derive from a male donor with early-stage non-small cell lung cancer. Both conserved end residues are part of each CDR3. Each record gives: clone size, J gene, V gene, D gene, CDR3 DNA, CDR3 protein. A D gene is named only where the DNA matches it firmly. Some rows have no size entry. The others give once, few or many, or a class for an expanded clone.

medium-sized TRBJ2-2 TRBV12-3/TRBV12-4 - TGTGCCAGCAGTTTTGAGGACGTGTGGAGGGGGCTGTTTTTT CASSFEDVWRGLFF
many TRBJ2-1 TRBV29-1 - TGCAGCACTGGACATGGGGAGGATGAGCAGTTCTTC CSTGHGEDEQFF
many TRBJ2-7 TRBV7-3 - TGTGCCAGCAGCTTGAGTTCGGGGGTTAACTACGAGCAGTACTTC CASSLSSGVNYEQYF
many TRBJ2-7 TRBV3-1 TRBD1 TGTGCCAGCAGCCTAATGGGACAGCGGATCTACGAGCAGTACTTC CASSLMGQRIYEQYF
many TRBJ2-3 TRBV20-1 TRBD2 TGCAGTGCTAGAGCCCCAGGACTAGCGGGGAACACAGATACGCAGTATTTT CSARAPGLAGNTDTQYF
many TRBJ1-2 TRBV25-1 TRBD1 TGTGCCAGCAGTGGGACAGGGGGCCTCTATGGCTACACCTTC CASSGTGGLYGYTF
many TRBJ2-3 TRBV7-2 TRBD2 TGTGCCAGCAGCTTACGGGACTACACAGATACGCAGTATTTT CASSLRDYTDTQYF
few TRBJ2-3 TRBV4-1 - TGCGCCAGCAGCCAAGTGGGGGCCGGCACAGATACGCAGTATTTT CASSQVGAGTDTQYF
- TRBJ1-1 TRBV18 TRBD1 TGTGCCAGCTCACCGGAACAGGGGGCCGGCACTGAAGCTTTCTTT CASSPEQGAGTEAFF
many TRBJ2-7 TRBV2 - TGTGCCAGCACCGGAGGGAAGGAGCAGTACTTC CASTGGKEQYF
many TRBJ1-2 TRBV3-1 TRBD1 TGTGCCAGCAGCCCTGTATCCGGGACAGCGGAGGGCTACACCTTC CASSPVSGTAEGYTF
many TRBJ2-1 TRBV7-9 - TGTGCCAGCAGCTTAGGGGCAGGGGACAATGAGCAGTTCTTC CASSLGAGDNEQFF
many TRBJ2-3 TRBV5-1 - TGCGCCAGCAGCTTGGGGCAGCTCACAGATACGCAGTATTTT CASSLGQLTDTQYF
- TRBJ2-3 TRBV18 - TGTGCCAGCTCACGGGGCGAGTCGCAGTATTTT CASSRGESQYF
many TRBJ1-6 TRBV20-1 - TGCAGTGCTGCGTCCGGGGCCAACCACCGGTCACCCCTCCACTTT CSAASGANHRSPLHF
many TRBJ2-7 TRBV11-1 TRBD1 TGTGCCAGCAGCTACGGACCGTCGACAGGGGTTCCTTACGAGCAGTACTTC CASSYGPSTGVPYEQYF
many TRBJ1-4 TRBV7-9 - TGTGCCAGCCATCTCGGAAATAATGAAAAACTGTTTTTT CASHLGNNEKLFF
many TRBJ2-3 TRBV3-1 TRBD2 TGTGCCAGCAGCCGCGGCCTAGCGGGTAGCACAGATACGCAGTATTTT CASSRGLAGSTDTQYF
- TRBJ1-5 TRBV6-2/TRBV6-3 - TGTGCCAGCAGTTCGGGGGGTTTCAATCAGCCCCAGCATTTT CASSSGGFNQPQHF
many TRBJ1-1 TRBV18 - TGTGCCAGCTCACCAGAGAGGCAAGCTTTCTTT CASSPERQAFF
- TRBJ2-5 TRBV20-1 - TGCAGTATTGGGGTACAAGAGACCCAGTACTTC CSIGVQETQYF
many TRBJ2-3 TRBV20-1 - TGCAGTGCTAGGTCACGCAGGGACACAGATACGCAGTATTTT CSARSRRDTDTQYF